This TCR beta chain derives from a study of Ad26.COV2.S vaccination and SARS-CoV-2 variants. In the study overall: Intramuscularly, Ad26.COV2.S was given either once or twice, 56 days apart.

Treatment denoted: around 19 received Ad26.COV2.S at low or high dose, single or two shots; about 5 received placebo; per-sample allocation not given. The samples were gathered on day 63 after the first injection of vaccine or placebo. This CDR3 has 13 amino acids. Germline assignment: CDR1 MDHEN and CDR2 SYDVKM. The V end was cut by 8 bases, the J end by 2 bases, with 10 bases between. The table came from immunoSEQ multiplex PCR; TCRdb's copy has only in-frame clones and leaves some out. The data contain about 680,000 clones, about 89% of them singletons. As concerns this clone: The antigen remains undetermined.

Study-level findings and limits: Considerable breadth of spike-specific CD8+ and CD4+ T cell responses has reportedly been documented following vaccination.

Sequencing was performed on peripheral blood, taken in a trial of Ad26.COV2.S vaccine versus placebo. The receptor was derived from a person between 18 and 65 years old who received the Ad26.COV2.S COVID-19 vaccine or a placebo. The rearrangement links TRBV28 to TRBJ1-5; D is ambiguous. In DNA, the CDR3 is TGTGCCAGCCGGACGGACGGCAATCAGCCCCAGCATTTT. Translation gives CASRTDGNQPQHF.